Shown below are 5 T cell receptor beta chains from a single sample sequenced in a study of blood T cell repertoires in COVID-19. Repertoires were generated with immunoSEQ multiplex PCR, while TCRdb's copy carries only in-frame clones and drops some. The sample shows about 17,000 clones, over 70% of them seen only once. The sequencing input was peripheral blood. These TCRs come from a woman in her seventies with active COVID-19.

Sample share makes this clone medium-sized. V is TRBV7-9 and J is TRBJ2-3, with D tentatively TRBD2 (5 bases). Looked up from germline, CDR1 is SEHNR and CDR2 is FQNEAQ (reference sequence). The CDR3 contains 14 residues. Trimming removed 6 bases from V and 1 base from J, with 11 bases in between. The CDR3 loop is CASRPDGGTDTQYF. The CDR3 DNA sequence: TGTGCCAGCAGACCGGACGGGGGCACAGATACGCAGTATTTT. The full variable domain, with the rest looked up from reference TRBV7-9 and TRBJ2-3, is DTGVSQNPRHKITKRGQNVTFRCDPISEHNRLYWYRQTLGQGPEFLTYFQNEAQLEKSRLLSDRFSAERPKGSFSTLEIQRTEQGDSAMYLCASRPDGGTDTQYFGPGTRLTVL.

The table lists this clone with a count of one. The chain employs TRBV10-1 and TRBJ2-3, with 10 bases identical to TRBD1. The V gene's germline CDR1 is WNHNN and CDR2 SYGVQD (reference sequence). The CDR3 is 15 residues long. Unmatched junction bases numbered 4, after V lost 5 bases and J lost 2 bases. The CDR3 loop reads CASSPGQGHTDTQYF. The CDR3 nucleotides read TGCGCCAGCAGTCCGGGACAGGGGCACACAGATACGCAGTATTTT.

The CDR3 sequence is CASSQGQGTEAFF. Here the CDR3 DNA reads TGTGCCAGCAGCCAGGGACAGGGCACTGAAGCTTTCTTT. The J gene is TRBJ1-1, the V gene TRBV7-2; 9 bases are shared with TRBD1. The CDR3 contains 13 residues. V dropped 5 bases and J dropped 4; count of bases not matched to a gene: 2. The germline V gene has CDR1 SGHTA and CDR2 FQGNSA.

This clone is termed medium-sized. The sample contains more than one DNA sequence encoding this CDR3. DNA for the CDR3: TGTGCCAGCAGCTTGGAGGGGAGCACAGATACGCAGTATTTT. Encoded protein: CASSLEGSTDTQYF. This rearrangement joins TRBV7-9 to TRBJ2-3; TRBD2 might be the D (6 bases). Germline V gene data show CDR1 as SEHNR and CDR2 as FQNEAQ (reference sequence). The CDR3 sequence is 14 residues long. The V gene lost 3 bases and the J gene lost 0 bases, with 7 bases spanning the gap.

This chain uses TRBV9 with TRBJ2-7; TRBD1 aligns across 10 bases. The CDR3 has 15 residues. The germline gives CDR1 SGDLS, CDR2 YYNGEE. The V gene end was trimmed by 3 bases and the J gene end by 4 bases; junction bases not matched to a gene: 7. CDR3 in amino acids: CASSGPGQGPYEQYF. In DNA form, the CDR3 reads TGTGCCAGCAGCGGACCGGGACAGGGGCCTTACGAGCAGTACTTC.